What follows are 17 T cell receptor beta chains derived from one specimen sequenced in a study of OX40 agonist ivuxolimab in advanced cancers. Sequencing used immunoSEQ multiplex PCR; TCRdb keeps in-frame clones, though not all of them. The repertoire consists of about 51,000 clones, with about 80% occurring once and the leading ten covering around 2.9%. The sample in question was CD4+ or CD8+ T cells sorted from blood, obtained in a trial of the OX40 agonist ivuxolimab. These receptors were taken from an adult with an advanced solid tumor such as melanoma, head and neck, liver or kidney cancer.

This clone is deemed medium-sized (0.01 to 0.1%). This chain joins TRBV10-1 and TRBJ1-1, with a possible D match to TRBD1 (6 bases). The ends were cut back, 2 bases at V and 6 bases at J, with 16 bases in the middle. Per the germline V gene, CDR1 is WNHNN and CDR2 is SYGVQD (reference sequence). This CDR3 is 15 amino acids long. In DNA form, the CDR3 reads TGCGCCAGCAGTGAGACCGGAGGCCCAGGGGCTGAAGCTTTCTTT. Encoded protein: CASSETGGPGAEAFF.

V is TRBV5-1 and J is TRBJ2-7, with D uncertain. V was clipped by 0 bases and J by 6 bases, with 4 bases between them. The CDR3 has 11 residues. CDR1 and CDR2 from the germline V gene are SGHRS and YFSETQ. The CDR3 spells CASSLGTEQYF. The CDR3 nucleotides read TGCGCCAGCAGCTTGGGGACCGAGCAGTACTTC.

This rearrangement joins TRBV11-2 to TRBJ2-2; D perhaps matches TRBD2 (5 bases). The V gene's germline CDR1 is SGHAT and CDR2 FQNNGV. This CDR3 region has 15 residues. V was shortened by 0 bases and J by 4 bases, with 9 bases between the two germline ends. Written as DNA, the CDR3 is TGTGCCAGCAGCTTAGAGAGGGCACCCACCGGGGAGCTGTTTTTT. It codes for CASSLERAPTGELFF.

The gene calls are TRBV15 and TRBJ1-5; D is undetermined. Germline lookup yields CDR1 LNHNV and CDR2 YYDKDF (reference sequence). The ends were cut back, 1 base at V and 7 bases at J, with 11 bases in the middle. The CDR3 spans 14 residues. CDR3 bases: TGTGCCACCAGCAGAGTAGGAGGAATCCAGCCCCAGCATTTT. As protein: CATSRVGGIQPQHF.

V is TRBV19 and J is TRBJ2-2, with D tentatively TRBD1 or TRBD2 (5 bases each). The CDR3 extends over 14 amino acids. Trimming pared 8 bases from V and 4 bases from J, leaving 14 bases between. Germline CDR1 and CDR2: LNHDA and SQIVND (reference sequence). DNA of the CDR3: TGTGCCAGTCACCGGGACCAAGTCACCGGGGAGCTGTTTTTT. It is translated as CASHRDQVTGELFF.

The J gene is TRBJ2-1, the V gene TRBV5-1, with D possibly matching TRBD1 (5 bases). The CDR3 is 16 amino acids. Germline V gene lookup returns CDR1 SGHRS and CDR2 YFSETQ. V lost 0 bases and J lost 5, with 15 bases in between. DNA of the CDR3: TGCGCCAGCAGCTTGGCCGGTCAGGGTGGAAACAATGAGCAGTTCTTC. Amino acids: CASSLAGQGGNNEQFF.

The chain couples TRBV5-1 to TRBJ2-1; 12 bases align to TRBD2. The CDR3 runs 16 residues. V dropped 4 bases and J dropped 6; count of bases not matched to a gene: 8. The germline CDR1 and CDR2 sequences are SGHRS and YFSETQ. CDR3 sequence: CASSNALAGGLNEQFF. CDR3 coding DNA: TGCGCCAGCAGCAACGCTCTAGCGGGGGGGCTCAATGAGCAGTTCTTC. Based on the CDR3 plus reference TRBV5-1 and TRBJ2-1, the full variable domain is KAGVTQTPRYLIKTRGQQVTLSCSPISGHRSVSWYQQTPGQGLQFLFEYFSETQRNKGNFPGRFSGRQFSNSRSEMNVSTLELGDSALYLCASSNALAGGLNEQFFGPGTRLTVL.

This sequence joins TRBV12-5 and TRBJ2-7, with 8 bases identical to TRBD2. Germline V gives CDR1 LGHNT, CDR2 FRNRAP. V lost 7 bases and J lost 6; bases outside the gene matches: 11. This CDR3 region has 14 residues. The CDR3 loop is CASVLSGGRGEQYF. DNA of the CDR3: TGTGCTAGTGTCCTCAGCGGGGGAAGGGGCGAGCAGTACTTC.

This clone was seen only a few times. This sequence joins TRBV5-6 and TRBJ2-1; D not certain. Trimming cost V 4 bases and J 7 bases, with 9 bases left between them. The CDR3 spans 12 residues. CDR1 is SGHDT, CDR2 YYEEEE, per germline. In DNA form, the CDR3 reads TGTGCCAGCAGCCGATGGGCGAATGAGCAGTTCTTC. Translation gives CASSRWANEQFF.

The V gene is TRBV27, the J gene TRBJ1-6; D not certain. With 7 bases removed from V and 2 bases from J, the gap between germline ends came to 9 bases. Germline loops: CDR1 MNHEY, CDR2 SMNVEV (reference sequence). This CDR3 region has 14 residues. The CDR3 sequence is CASKATAYNSPLHF. CDR3 coding DNA: TGTGCCAGCAAGGCCACAGCCTATAATTCACCCCTCCACTTT.

The chain carries TRBV7-2 and TRBJ2-7; D tentatively fits TRBD1 or TRBD2 (5 bases each). V dropped 7 bases and J dropped 4 bases, with 20 bases sitting between them. The CDR3 has 15 residues. Germline V CDR1 and CDR2: SGHTA, FQGNSA. CDR3 region: CASTPRGAILYEQYF. The DNA for the CDR3 is TGTGCCAGCACCCCCCGAGGGGCAATCCTATACGAGCAGTACTTC.

This clone has a handful of counts. The chain has TRBV9 and TRBJ1-2; TRBD1 matches at 7 bases. V lost 0 bases to trimming and J lost 5 bases; unmatched junction nucleotides: 4. The CDR3 extends over 14 amino acids. Germline lookup yields CDR1 SGDLS and CDR2 YYNGEE. CDR3 sequence reads: CASSVGTGAYGYTF. The CDR3 nucleotides are TGTGCCAGCAGCGTAGGGACAGGCGCTTATGGCTACACCTTC.

This rearrangement joins TRBV7-3 to TRBJ2-1, with D perhaps being TRBD1 or TRBD2 (5 bases each). Between the trimmed V and J ends, which lost 2 bases and 0 bases, there was a span of 11 bases. Germline CDR1 and CDR2: SGHTA and FQGTGA. There are 16 residues in the CDR3. The CDR3 DNA follows: TGTGCCAGCAGCTTATTTGGGGGTCCCTCCTACAATGAGCAGTTCTTC. The encoded protein is CASSLFGGPSYNEQFF.

The V gene is TRBV10-2, the J gene TRBJ2-5, with a weak D call TRBD1 (5 bases). The CDR3 spans 16 residues. V dropped 8 bases and J dropped 1 base, with 20 bases sitting between them. Germline lookup yields CDR1 WSHSY and CDR2 SAAADI. The CDR3 region has the DNA TGCGCCAGCCGCAAGGGGAAATTTTTCCCCCAAGAGACCCAGTACTTC. This codes for CASRKGKFFPQETQYF.

The J gene is TRBJ2-3, the V gene TRBV5-1; TRBD1 matches at 11 bases. Germline values: CDR1 SGHRS, CDR2 YFSETQ. V lost 5 bases and J lost 1; bases outside the gene matches: 9. The CDR3 runs 17 residues. Here the CDR3 DNA reads TGCGCCAGCAGTTCCGGGACAGGGGGAAGAGGCACAGATACGCAGTATTTT. It translates to CASSSGTGGRGTDTQYF. The full variable domain, rest sourced from reference TRBV5-1 and TRBJ2-3, is KAGVTQTPRYLIKTRGQQVTLSCSPISGHRSVSWYQQTPGQGLQFLFEYFSETQRNKGNFPGRFSGRQFSNSRSEMNVSTLELGDSALYLCASSSGTGGRGTDTQYFGPGTRLTVL.

This chain connects TRBV6-5 to TRBJ1-2, with 7 bases lining up with TRBD1. The ends lost 0 bases at V and 4 bases at J; junction bases unmatched: 5. CDR3 length: 15 residues. Germline V CDR1 and CDR2: MNHEY, SVGAGI. Here the CDR3 reads CASSYSSTGVYGYTF. The CDR3 region has the DNA TGTGCCAGCAGTTACTCAAGTACAGGGGTCTATGGCTACACCTTC.

The chain couples TRBV19 to TRBJ1-1, with D possibly matching TRBD1 (5 bases). The ends were cut back, 3 bases at V and 1 base at J, with 9 bases in the middle. The germline V gene encodes CDR1 LNHDA and CDR2 SQIVND (reference sequence). The CDR3 has 14 residues. CDR3 nucleotide sequence: TGTGCCAGTAGTATCTGGCAGGGGAACACTGAAGCTTTCTTT. Encoded protein: CASSIWQGNTEAFF.